These 22 T cell receptor beta chains were sequenced from one sample in a study of blood T cell repertoires in COVID-19. TCRdb keeps only in-frame clones here, not all; method: immunoSEQ multiplex PCR. This sample has 200,000 or so clones, with approximately 80% found just once. The source material was peripheral blood. The source of these receptors is a woman older than 75 with acute or convalescent COVID-19.

V usage is TRBV4-3 and J usage is TRBJ2-3; 7 bases fit TRBD1. Germline lookup yields CDR1 LGHNA and CDR2 YSLEER. The CDR3 is 16 residues long. Germline trimming cut 2 bases from V and 6 bases from J; bases unmatched to any gene: 11. The CDR3 DNA is TGCGCCAGCAGCCAACAAACAGGGGAAGGTCGCGATACGCAGTATTTT. Encoded protein: CASSQQTGEGRDTQYF.

The CDR3 loop reads CASSLLAGGPADTQYF. As DNA, the CDR3 is TGTGCCAGCAGCTTACTAGCGGGGGGGCCGGCAGATACGCAGTATTTT. The chain has TRBV5-4 and TRBJ2-3, with 13 bases fitting TRBD2. V was pared by 2 bases and J by 4 bases, with 4 bases of the junction left unmatched. This CDR3 has 16 amino acids. Germline values: CDR1 SGHNT, CDR2 YYREEE (reference sequence).

This chain links TRBV6-5 with TRBJ2-1; 8 positions match TRBD2. Looked up from germline, CDR1 is MNHEY and CDR2 is SVGAGI. This CDR3 spans 13 amino acids. V was pared by 2 bases and J by 12 bases, with 6 bases of the junction left unmatched. CDR3 sequence reads: CASSYASGGRQFF. The CDR3 bases are TGTGCCAGCAGTTACGCCAGCGGGGGAAGGCAGTTCTTC.

This chain connects TRBV25-1 to TRBJ1-2, with TRBD1 matching over 7 bases. CDR1 MGHDK and CDR2 SYGVNS come from the germline V gene. The CDR3 covers 14 residues. The ends lost 4 bases at V and 7 bases at J; junction bases unmatched: 9. The CDR3 region has the DNA TGTGCCAGCAGTGTACCGGGACAGCAGTCTGGCTACACCTTC. Protein: CASSVPGQQSGYTF.

The chain uses TRBV4-3 and TRBJ2-3; TRBD2 might be the D (6 bases). Germline values: CDR1 LGHNA, CDR2 YSLEER. The CDR3 covers 19 residues. The V and J ends lost 0 bases and 6 bases respectively, with 25 bases between them. The CDR3 here is CASSQDPVFTAGRSDTQYF. The CDR3 DNA reads TGCGCCAGCAGCCAAGATCCCGTTTTTACGGCGGGGAGGAGTGATACGCAGTATTTT.

This clone was detected only once. J is TRBJ2-5 and V is TRBV30; D is uncertain. The germline V and J ends were trimmed by 5 bases and 5 bases, with 12 bases remaining between them. The CDR3 has 12 amino acids. Germline CDR1 and CDR2: GTSNPN and SVGIG (reference sequence). The CDR3 bases are TGTGCCTGGGGGCCCCGGTCGGAGACCCAGTACTTC. As protein: CAWGPRSETQYF.

On this clone: At one of its ends the junction is not consistent with the germline gene, which may arise from a read error. The chain has TRBV18 and TRBJ1-4; 8 bases agree with TRBD1. CDR1 is KGHSH, CDR2 LQKENI, per germline. The CDR3 is 14 amino acids. The CDR3 loop reads CASSPTGTGYFKLF. DNA of the CDR3: TGTGCCAGCTCACCTACAGGGACAGGATATTTCAAGCTTTTT.

The gene calls are TRBV5-1 and TRBJ2-2; D is uncertain. The CDR3 consists of 12 residues. The germline CDR1 and CDR2 sequences are SGHRS and YFSETQ. V was cut by 4 bases and J by 8 bases, with 9 bases left in between. CDR3 sequence reads: CASSPGPGELFF. The CDR3 DNA reads TGCGCCAGCAGCCCCGGTCCGGGGGAGCTGTTTTTT.

This sequence joins TRBV15 and TRBJ2-5, with D perhaps matching TRBD1 (6 bases). The germline V gene encodes CDR1 LNHNV and CDR2 YYDKDF (reference sequence). The CDR3 is 14 amino acids. V was cut by 3 bases and J by 5 bases, with 13 bases left in between. CDR3 loop: CATSRNGRGETQYF. The DNA of the CDR3 is TGTGCCACCAGCAGGAACGGAAGGGGGGAGACCCAGTACTTC.

This sequence joins TRBV9 and TRBJ1-1; D is undetermined. CDR3 length: 13 residues. V lost 4 bases to trimming and J lost 4 bases, with 11 bases between them. Germline CDR1 and CDR2: SGDLS and YYNGEE. CDR3 nucleotide sequence: TGTGCCAGCAGCCCCCAGATGGCCACTGAAGCTTTCTTT. The encoded protein is CASSPQMATEAFF.

This chain connects TRBV27 to TRBJ1-6; tentative D call: TRBD1 (6 bases). The CDR3 sequence is 14 residues long. The germline CDR1 and CDR2 sequences are MNHEY and SMNVEV (reference sequence). The ends were cut back, 2 bases at V and 5 bases at J, with 7 bases in the middle. Here the CDR3 reads CASSLRQDNSPLHF. The CDR3 region has the DNA TGTGCCAGCAGTTTACGACAGGATAATTCACCCCTCCACTTT.

The chain couples TRBV6-4 to TRBJ2-3; 7 bases match TRBD2. Germline loops: CDR1 MRHNA, CDR2 SNTAGT. V lost 0 bases to trimming and J lost 2 bases; unmatched junction nucleotides: 11. The CDR3 length is 18 residues. DNA of the CDR3: TGTGCCAGCAGTGACTCCGGGACTAAGGGTGTTTCCACAGATACGCAGTATTTT. Translating gives CASSDSGTKGVSTDTQYF.

This clone was counted between two and nine times. The rearrangement links TRBV27 to TRBJ2-5; 7 bases agree with TRBD2. Germline-derived CDR1 and CDR2 are MNHEY and SMNVEV (reference sequence). This CDR3 has 13 residues. V gave up 3 bases and J gave up 3 bases; unmatched junction bases: 1. The CDR3, as DNA: TGTGCCAGCAGTTTTGCGGGAGAAGAGACCCAGTACTTC. As protein: CASSFAGEETQYF.

Points on this clone: The sample holds other DNA sequences that translate to the same CDR3. The chain couples TRBV6-5 to TRBJ2-3, with 8 bases fitting TRBD1. Trimming removed 6 bases from V and 1 base from J; junction bases left unmatched: 3. CDR1 and CDR2 (germline): MNHEY, SVGAGI. The length of the CDR3 is 14 residues. The CDR3 nucleotides are TGTGCCAGCAGCCCGGGACAGGGCACAGATACGCAGTATTTT. As protein: CASSPGQGTDTQYF.

The rearrangement uses TRBV18 and TRBJ1-1; unclear D gene. Looked up from germline, CDR1 is KGHSH and CDR2 is LQKENI. The ends were cut back, 2 bases at V and 1 base at J, with 8 bases in the middle. There are 14 residues in the CDR3. CDR3 nucleotides: TGTGCCAGCTCACCAGGGCAGGCGAACACTGAAGCTTTCTTT. It specifies CASSPGQANTEAFF.

This chain links TRBV19 with TRBJ1-1; D unresolved. V was shortened by 5 bases and J by 4 bases, with 14 bases between the two germline ends. The CDR3 spans 14 residues. Germline values: CDR1 LNHDA, CDR2 SQIVND (reference sequence). CDR3 amino acids: CASSFYGEGTEAFF. The CDR3 DNA follows: TGTGCCAGTAGTTTTTACGGGGAGGGCACTGAAGCTTTCTTT.

This clone was found once. This chain uses TRBV6-5 with TRBJ1-2; 8 bases are a match to TRBD1. Germline V lookup: CDR1 MNHEY, CDR2 SVGAGI. V gave up 5 bases and J gave up 7 bases; unmatched junction bases: 12. This CDR3 has 15 amino acids. CDR3 sequence reads: CASSISGTGRIGYTF. The CDR3 nucleotides are TGTGCCAGCAGTATATCCGGGACAGGAAGGATTGGCTACACCTTC.

The DNA for the CDR3 is TGTGCCAGTACACCGGGACAGAACTATGGCTACACCTTC. Its translation: CASTPGQNYGYTF. The chain couples TRBV6-6 to TRBJ1-2, with TRBD1 identical over 7 bases. V trimming: 9 bases; J trimming: 2 bases; junction bases outside the gene matches: 6. The germline V gene has CDR1 MNHNY and CDR2 SVGAGI (reference sequence). This CDR3 has 13 residues.

There are a few counts of this clone. The chain employs TRBV10-3 and TRBJ2-5; tentatively, D is TRBD1 (5 bases). Germline V gene lookup returns CDR1 ENHRY and CDR2 SYGVKD. The germline V and J ends were trimmed by 0 bases and 6 bases, with 11 bases remaining between them. The CDR3 has 14 amino acids. This CDR3 reads CAISESEQGQTQYF. The CDR3 DNA follows: TGTGCCATCAGTGAGTCGGAGCAGGGTCAGACCCAGTACTTC.

The table lists this clone with a few counts. The genes are TRBV7-8 and TRBJ1-5; a weak D match, TRBD1 (5 bases). Trimming took off 1 base at V and 1 base at J, with 11 bases between the two ends. Germline V gene lookup returns CDR1 SGHVS and CDR2 FQNEAQ. The CDR3 is 16 amino acids. The CDR3 sequence is CASSLVGRASNQPQHF. As DNA, the CDR3 is TGTGCCAGCAGCTTAGTTGGCAGGGCAAGCAATCAGCCCCAGCATTTT.

V and J are TRBV11-3 and TRBJ2-7; a weak D match, TRBD1 (5 bases). This CDR3 contains 11 residues. CDR1 and CDR2 from the germline V gene are SGHNT and YENEEA. V was trimmed by 2 bases and J by 7 bases, leaving 6 bases between them. CDR3 DNA sequence: TGTGCCAGCAGCTTACAGGGAGAGCAGTACTTC. This gives the protein CASSLQGEQYF.

CDR3 loop: CASSPSRNQPQHF. The CDR3 DNA reads TGTGCCAGCAGCCCCTCCCGCAATCAGCCCCAGCATTTT. The chain employs TRBV3-1 (or the pseudogene TRBV3-2) and TRBJ1-5, with D unresolved. CDR1 and CDR2 from the germline V gene are LGHDT and YNNKEL (reference sequence). CDR3 length equals 13 residues. V dropped 4 bases and J dropped 2 bases, with 6 bases sitting between them.